Listed here are 8 T cell receptor beta chains from one sample, sequenced in a study of CD8 T cells in ankylosing spondylitis. Their cognate antigens are unknown. Via MiXCR, TCRdb re-called the 5' RACE reads, giving one row per CDR3 protein. The repertoire holds about 510,000 distinct CDR3 sequences, with roughly 5.2% as singletons. Findings and limits, study-wide: What seemed typical of ankylosing spondylitis blood was a TCR beta motif built from several highly homologous variants.

What was sequenced was blood, either unsorted or a sorted T cell fraction (not recorded which). The receptors shown here come from a male donor with ankylosing spondylitis.

This clonotype has at least ten counts. This chain connects TRBV5-1 to TRBJ2-7, with 9 bases lining up with TRBD1. Germline V gene sequence: CDR1 SGHRS, CDR2 YFSETQ. CDR3 length equals 14 residues. The V and J ends lost 0 bases and 4 bases, in that order; junction bases with no gene match: 2. The CDR3 is CASSLGDRGYEQYF. DNA of the CDR3: TGCGCCAGCAGCTTGGGAGACAGGGGGTACGAGCAGTACTTC.

At least ten counts were recorded for this clonotype. The rearrangement links TRBV24-1 to TRBJ2-1; TRBD1 agrees at 10 bases. The germline V gene encodes CDR1 KGHDR and CDR2 SFDVKD. This CDR3 is 15 amino acids long. With 9 bases clipped from V and 7 bases from J, the junction kept 11 bases outside the gene matches. The CDR3 is CATRPRDRGRNEQFF. DNA for the CDR3: TGTGCCACCCGACCCCGGGACAGGGGACGAAATGAGCAGTTCTTC.

This clonotype was seen ten or more times. V and J are TRBV7-9 and TRBJ2-1, with D hard to call. Trimming took 1 base from V and 0 from J, leaving 7 bases between them. The CDR3 totals 15 residues. Germline CDR1 reads SEHNR; CDR2 reads FQNEAQ (reference sequence). The CDR3 here is CASSLERGSYNEQFF. CDR3 coding DNA: TGTGCCAGCAGCTTAGAGCGCGGCTCCTACAATGAGCAGTTCTTC.

This clonotype showed up many times. V gene TRBV9 combines with J gene TRBJ2-1, with a weak D call TRBD2 (5 bases). CDR1 and CDR2 (germline): SGDLS, YYNGEE. V lost 5 bases and J lost 2, with 11 bases in between. The CDR3 length is 14 residues. CDR3 DNA: TGTGCCAGCAGTAAGGCGGGCCCCTACAATGAGCAGTTCTTC. Translated, it gives CASSKAGPYNEQFF.

Ten or more counts support this clonotype. CDR3 residues: CASSRQTWQPQHF. The CDR3 nucleotides read TGTGCCAGCAGCAGACAGACCTGGCAGCCCCAGCATTTT. The chain employs TRBV12-3 or TRBV12-4 and TRBJ1-5, with a weak D call TRBD1 (5 bases). V lost 6 bases and J lost 7, with 13 bases in between. The CDR3 has 13 amino acids.

This clonotype appeared many times. This sequence joins TRBV12-3 or TRBV12-4 and TRBJ2-3, with TRBD2 identical over 12 bases. V lost 3 bases, J lost 0 bases, and 7 bases stayed unmatched. CDR3 length equals 18 residues. The CDR3 here is CASSLQLAGGLSTDTQYF. The CDR3 DNA follows: TGTGCCAGCAGTTTGCAGCTAGCGGGAGGGCTTAGCACAGATACGCAGTATTTT.

This clonotype occurred many times. The chain employs TRBV20-1 and TRBJ1-2, with D possibly matching TRBD1 (5 bases). The V end lost 0 bases, the J end lost 5 bases, and 13 bases lay between the germline ends. There are 14 residues in the CDR3. Germline V gene sequence: CDR1 DFQATT, CDR2 SNEGSKA (reference sequence). The CDR3 DNA is TGCAGTGCTAGAGATGCACGGGGGGGATATGGCTACACCTTC. Translated, it gives CSARDARGGYGYTF.

This clonotype appeared a single time. The V gene is TRBV6-5, the J gene TRBJ2-6; D ambiguous. The germline gives CDR1 MNHEY, CDR2 SVGAGI. CDR3 length: 16 amino acids. Trimming stripped 2 bases from V and 4 bases from J, with 12 bases between. CDR3 sequence (DNA): TGTGCCAGCAGTTACAGGCCAGGATCCGGGGCCAACGTCCTGACTTTC. Translation: CASSYRPGSGANVLTF.